Detailed here is one T cell receptor (beta chain). This CDR3 contains 18 residues. J lost 4 bases, V lost 2 bases, and 12 bases had no gene match. The record originates from a study of blood T cell repertoires in COVID-19. Turning to the study itself: Samples of COVID-19 (acute and convalescent) were obtained from the United States, Italy and Spain.

Profiling relied on immunoSEQ multiplex PCR, and the TCRdb table lists in-frame clones only, not all of them. The sample contains about 250,000 clones, about 85% of which appear only once. This sequence joins TRBV23-1 and TRBJ1-5; 9 positions match TRBD1. TRBV23-1 is labeled an ORF, and its function is uncertain. The specimen sequenced was peripheral blood. The clonotype originates from a woman older than 75 with acute or convalescent COVID-19. The CDR3 region is CASSQPSSGQGLNQPQHF. The CDR3 DNA reads TGCGCCAGCAGTCAACCTTCTTCGGGACAGGGATTAAATCAGCCCCAGCATTTT.